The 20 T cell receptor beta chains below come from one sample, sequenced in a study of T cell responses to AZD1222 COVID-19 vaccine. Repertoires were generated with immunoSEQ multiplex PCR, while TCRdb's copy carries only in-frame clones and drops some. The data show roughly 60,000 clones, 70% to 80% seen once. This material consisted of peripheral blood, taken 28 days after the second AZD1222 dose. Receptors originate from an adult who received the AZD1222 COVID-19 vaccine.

CDR3 DNA sequence: TGTGCTAGTGGTTTGGCGTCCTACGAGCAGTACTTC. Its protein is CASGLASYEQYF. V gene TRBV12-5 combines with J gene TRBJ2-7, with D uncertain. CDR1 and CDR2 from the germline V gene are LGHNT and FRNRAP. Trimming took 1 base from V and 1 from J, leaving 2 bases between them. The CDR3 loop spans 12 amino acids.

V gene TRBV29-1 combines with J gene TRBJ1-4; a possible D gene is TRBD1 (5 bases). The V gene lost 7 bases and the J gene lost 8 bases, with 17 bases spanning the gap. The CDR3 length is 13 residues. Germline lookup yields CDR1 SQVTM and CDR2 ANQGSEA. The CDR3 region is CSGKQAGREKLFF. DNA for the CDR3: TGCAGCGGTAAACAGGCCGGAAGGGAAAAACTGTTTTTT. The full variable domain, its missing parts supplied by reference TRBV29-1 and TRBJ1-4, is SAVISQKPSRDICQRGTSLTIQCQVDSQVTMMFWYRQQPGQSLTLIATANQGSEATYESGFVIDKFPISRPNLTFSTLTVSNMSPEDSSIYLCSGKQAGREKLFFGSGTQLSVL.

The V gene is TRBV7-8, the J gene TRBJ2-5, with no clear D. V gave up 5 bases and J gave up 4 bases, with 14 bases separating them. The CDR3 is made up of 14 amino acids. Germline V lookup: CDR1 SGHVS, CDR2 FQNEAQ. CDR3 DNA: TGTGCCAGCAGCCCCTATAGGACCCGAGAGACCCAGTACTTC. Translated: CASSPYRTRETQYF.

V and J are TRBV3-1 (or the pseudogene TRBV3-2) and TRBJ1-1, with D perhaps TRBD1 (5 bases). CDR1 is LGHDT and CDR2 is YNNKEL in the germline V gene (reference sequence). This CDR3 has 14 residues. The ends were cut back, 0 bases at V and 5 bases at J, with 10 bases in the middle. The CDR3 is CASSQDRGWTEAFF. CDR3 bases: TGTGCCAGCAGCCAAGACCGGGGCTGGACTGAAGCTTTCTTT.

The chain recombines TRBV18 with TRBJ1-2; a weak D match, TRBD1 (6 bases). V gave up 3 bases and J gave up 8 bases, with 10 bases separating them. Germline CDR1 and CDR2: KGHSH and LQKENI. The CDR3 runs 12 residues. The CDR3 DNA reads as TGTGCCAGCTCACCGGCAGGGGAAGGCTACACCTTC. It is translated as CASSPAGEGYTF.

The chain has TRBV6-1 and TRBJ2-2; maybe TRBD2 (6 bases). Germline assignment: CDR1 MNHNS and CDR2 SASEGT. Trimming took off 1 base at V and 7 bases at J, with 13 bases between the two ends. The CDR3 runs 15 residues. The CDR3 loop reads CASSEGGAWIGELFF. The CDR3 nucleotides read TGTGCCAGCAGTGAAGGCGGGGCTTGGATCGGGGAGCTGTTTTTT.

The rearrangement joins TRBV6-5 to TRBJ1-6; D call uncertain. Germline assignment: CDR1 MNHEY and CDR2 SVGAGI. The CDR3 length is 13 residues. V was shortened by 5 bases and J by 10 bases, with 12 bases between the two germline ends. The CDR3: CASSPDPLSPLHF. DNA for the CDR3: TGTGCCAGCAGTCCTGACCCTCTATCACCCCTCCACTTT.

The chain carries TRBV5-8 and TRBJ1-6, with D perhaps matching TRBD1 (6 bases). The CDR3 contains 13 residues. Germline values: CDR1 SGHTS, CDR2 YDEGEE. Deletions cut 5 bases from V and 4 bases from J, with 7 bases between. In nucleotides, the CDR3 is TGTGCCAGCAGAGGGGGGTATAATTCACCCCTCCACTTT. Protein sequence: CASRGGYNSPLHF.

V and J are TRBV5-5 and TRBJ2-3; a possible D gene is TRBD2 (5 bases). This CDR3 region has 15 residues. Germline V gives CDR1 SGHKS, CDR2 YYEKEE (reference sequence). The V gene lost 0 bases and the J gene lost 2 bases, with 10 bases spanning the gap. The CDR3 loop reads CASSLGGLITDTQYF. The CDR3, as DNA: TGTGCCAGCAGCTTGGGTGGACTTATCACAGATACGCAGTATTTT.

CDR3 protein: CASSLDGSNQPQHF. The DNA of the CDR3 is TGTGCCAGCAGTCTGGACGGGAGCAATCAGCCCCAGCATTTT. The chain is built from TRBV28 and TRBJ1-5; D remains ambiguous. Trimming took 5 bases from V and 1 from J, leaving 9 bases between them. This CDR3 region has 14 residues. Germline CDR1 reads MDHEN; CDR2 reads SYDVKM.

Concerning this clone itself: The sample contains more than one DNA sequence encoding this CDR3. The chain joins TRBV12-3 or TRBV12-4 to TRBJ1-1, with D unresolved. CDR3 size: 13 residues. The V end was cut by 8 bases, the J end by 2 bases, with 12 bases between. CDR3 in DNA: TGTGCCAGCTCCCTGGGCCGAAACACTGAAGCTTTCTTT. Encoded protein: CASSLGRNTEAFF.

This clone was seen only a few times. The CDR3 protein is CASSWFRRDGETQYF. CDR3 DNA: TGTGCCAGCAGTTGGTTCAGGCGGGATGGTGAGACCCAGTACTTC. The V and J genes are TRBV6-2 or TRBV6-3 and TRBJ2-5; D possibly corresponds to TRBD2 (6 bases). Trimming removed 4 bases at V and 5 bases at J, with 17 bases between. CDR3 length equals 15 residues. The germline CDR1 and CDR2 sequences are MNHEY and SVGEGT.

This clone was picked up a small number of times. This CDR3 reads CASSGGRGSTDTQYF. CDR3 sequence (DNA): TGTGCCAGCAGCGGGGGACGGGGAAGCACAGATACGCAGTATTTT. This chain joins TRBV3-1 (or the pseudogene TRBV3-2) and TRBJ2-3, with D possibly being TRBD1 or TRBD2 (5 bases each). The CDR3 loop spans 15 amino acids. Trimming pared 5 bases from V and 0 bases from J, leaving 12 bases between. CDR1 and CDR2 (germline): LGHDT, YNNKEL (reference sequence).

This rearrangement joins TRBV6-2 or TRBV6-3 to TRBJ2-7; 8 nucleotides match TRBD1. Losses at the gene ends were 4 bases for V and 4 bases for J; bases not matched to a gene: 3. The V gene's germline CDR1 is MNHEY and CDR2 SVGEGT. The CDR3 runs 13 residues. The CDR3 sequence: CASSWTGLYEQYF. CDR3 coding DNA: TGTGCCAGCAGTTGGACAGGGCTGTACGAGCAGTACTTC.

The CDR3 reads CASSFGQDTDTQYF. The DNA for the CDR3 is TGTGCCAGCAGCTTTGGACAGGACACAGATACGCAGTATTTT. The chain carries TRBV7-9 and TRBJ2-3; 7 bases are a match to TRBD1. Germline CDR1 SEHNR, CDR2 FQNEAQ (reference sequence). The trim removed 3 bases at V and 2 bases at J, leaving 2 bases unmatched. The CDR3 covers 14 residues.

DNA of the CDR3: TGTGCCACCAGTGATGGGAAGGGTAGATCCTACGAGCAGTACTTC. As protein: CATSDGKGRSYEQYF. The genes are TRBV24-1 and TRBJ2-7; unclear D gene. The CDR3 runs 15 residues. Germline-derived CDR1 and CDR2 are KGHDR and SFDVKD. Trimming shortened V by 3 bases and J by 1 base, and 12 bases separated the two germline ends.

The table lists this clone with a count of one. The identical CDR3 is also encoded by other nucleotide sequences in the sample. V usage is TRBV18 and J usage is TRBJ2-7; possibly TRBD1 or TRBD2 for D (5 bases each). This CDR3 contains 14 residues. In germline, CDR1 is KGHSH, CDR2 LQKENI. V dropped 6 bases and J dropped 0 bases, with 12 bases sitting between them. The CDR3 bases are TGTGCCAGCTCTCCCGGGACCGACTCCTACGAGCAGTACTTC. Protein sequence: CASSPGTDSYEQYF.

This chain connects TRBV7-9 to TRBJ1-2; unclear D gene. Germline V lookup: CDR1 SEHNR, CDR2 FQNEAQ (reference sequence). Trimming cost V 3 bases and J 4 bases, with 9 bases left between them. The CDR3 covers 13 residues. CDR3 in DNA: TGTGCCAGCAGCTTCGTAACGGCCTATGGCTACACCTTC. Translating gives CASSFVTAYGYTF.

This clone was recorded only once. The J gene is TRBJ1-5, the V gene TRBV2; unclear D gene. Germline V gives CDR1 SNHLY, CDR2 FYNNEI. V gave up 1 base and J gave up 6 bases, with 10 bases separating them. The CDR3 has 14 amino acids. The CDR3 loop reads CASSEGALSQPQHF. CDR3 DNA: TGTGCCAGCAGTGAAGGGGCGCTGTCTCAGCCCCAGCATTTT. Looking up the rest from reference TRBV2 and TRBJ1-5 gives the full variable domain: EPEVTQTPSHQVTQMGQEVILRCVPISNHLYFYWYRQILGQKVEFLVSFYNNEISEKSEIFDDQFSVERPDGSNFTLKIRSTKLEDSAMYFCASSEGALSQPQHFGDGTRLSIL.

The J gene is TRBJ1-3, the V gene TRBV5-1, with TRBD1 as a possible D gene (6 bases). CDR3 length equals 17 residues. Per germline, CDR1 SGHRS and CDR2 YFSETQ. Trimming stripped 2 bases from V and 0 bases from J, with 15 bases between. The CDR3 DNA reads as TGCGCCAGCAGCTTCGGCGGCAGGGGAGACTCTGGAAACACCATATATTTT. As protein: CASSFGGRGDSGNTIYF.